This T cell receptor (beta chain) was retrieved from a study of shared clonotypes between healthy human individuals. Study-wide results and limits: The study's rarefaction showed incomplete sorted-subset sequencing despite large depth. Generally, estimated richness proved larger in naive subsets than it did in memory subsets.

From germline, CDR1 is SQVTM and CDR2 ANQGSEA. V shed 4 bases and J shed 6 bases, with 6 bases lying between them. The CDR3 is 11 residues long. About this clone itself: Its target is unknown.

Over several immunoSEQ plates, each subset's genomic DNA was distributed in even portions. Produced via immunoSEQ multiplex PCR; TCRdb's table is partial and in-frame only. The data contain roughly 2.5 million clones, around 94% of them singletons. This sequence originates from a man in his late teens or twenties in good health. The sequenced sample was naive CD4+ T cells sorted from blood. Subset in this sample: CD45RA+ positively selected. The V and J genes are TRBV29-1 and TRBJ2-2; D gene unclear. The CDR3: CSVVLPGELFF. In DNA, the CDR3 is TGCAGCGTTGTCTTACCCGGGGAGCTGTTTTTT.